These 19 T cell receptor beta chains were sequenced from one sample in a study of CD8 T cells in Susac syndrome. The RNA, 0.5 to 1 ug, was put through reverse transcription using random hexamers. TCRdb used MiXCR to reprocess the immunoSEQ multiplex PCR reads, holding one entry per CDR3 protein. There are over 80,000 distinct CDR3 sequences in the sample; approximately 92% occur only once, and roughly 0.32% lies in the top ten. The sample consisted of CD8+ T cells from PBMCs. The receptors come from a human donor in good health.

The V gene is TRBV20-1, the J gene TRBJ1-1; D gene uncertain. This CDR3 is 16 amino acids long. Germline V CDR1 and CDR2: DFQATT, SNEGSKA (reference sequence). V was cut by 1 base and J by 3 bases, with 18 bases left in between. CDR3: CSARVDPMAWDTEAFF. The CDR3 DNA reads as TGCAGTGCTAGAGTCGACCCTATGGCCTGGGACACTGAAGCTTTCTTT.

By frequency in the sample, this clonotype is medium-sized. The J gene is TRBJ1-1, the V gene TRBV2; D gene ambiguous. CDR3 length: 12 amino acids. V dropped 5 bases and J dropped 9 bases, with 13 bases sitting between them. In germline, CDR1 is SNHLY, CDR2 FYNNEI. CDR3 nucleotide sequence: TGTGCCAGCAGTTGGGCCGTGGCTAAAGCTTTCTTT. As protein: CASSWAVAKAFF.

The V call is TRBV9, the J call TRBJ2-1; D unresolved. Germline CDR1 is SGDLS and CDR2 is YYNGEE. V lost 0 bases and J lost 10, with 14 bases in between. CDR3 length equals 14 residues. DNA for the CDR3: TGTGCCAGCAGCGTAGAGAGAGGACGGCGGGAGCAGTTCTTC. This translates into CASSVERGRREQFF.

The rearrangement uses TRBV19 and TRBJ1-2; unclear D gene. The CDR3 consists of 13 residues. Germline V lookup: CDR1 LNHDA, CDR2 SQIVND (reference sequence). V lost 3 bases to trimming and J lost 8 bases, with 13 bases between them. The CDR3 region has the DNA TGTGCCAGTAGTATGGAGGGAGTTAGCGGCTACACCTTC. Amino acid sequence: CASSMEGVSGYTF.

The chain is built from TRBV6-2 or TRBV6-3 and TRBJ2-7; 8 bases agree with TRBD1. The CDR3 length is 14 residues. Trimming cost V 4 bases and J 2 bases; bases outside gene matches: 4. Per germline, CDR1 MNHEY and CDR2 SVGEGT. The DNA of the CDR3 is TGTGCCAGCAGTTTCCGGGACAGGCCCTACGAGCAGTACTTC. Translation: CASSFRDRPYEQYF.

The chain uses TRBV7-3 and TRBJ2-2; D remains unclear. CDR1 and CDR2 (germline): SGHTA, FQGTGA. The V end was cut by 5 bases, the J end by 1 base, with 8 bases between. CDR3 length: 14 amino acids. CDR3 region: CASSQLGNTGELFF. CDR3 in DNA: TGTGCCAGCAGCCAGCTAGGGAACACCGGGGAGCTGTTTTTT.

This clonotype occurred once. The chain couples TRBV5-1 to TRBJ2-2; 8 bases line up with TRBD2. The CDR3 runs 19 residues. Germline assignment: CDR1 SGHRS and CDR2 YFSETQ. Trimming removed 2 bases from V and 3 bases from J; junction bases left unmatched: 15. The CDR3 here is CASSFLWLAGWGYTGELFF. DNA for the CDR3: TGCGCCAGCAGCTTCCTATGGCTAGCGGGCTGGGGATACACCGGGGAGCTGTTTTTT.

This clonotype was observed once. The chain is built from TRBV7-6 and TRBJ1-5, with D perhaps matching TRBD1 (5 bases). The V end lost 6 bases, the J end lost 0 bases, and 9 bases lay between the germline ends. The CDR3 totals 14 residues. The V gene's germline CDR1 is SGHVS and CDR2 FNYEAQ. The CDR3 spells CASSQGYSNQPQHF. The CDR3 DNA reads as TGTGCCAGCAGTCAGGGCTATAGCAATCAGCCCCAGCATTTT. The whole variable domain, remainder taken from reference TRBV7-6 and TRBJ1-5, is GAGVSQSPRYKVTKRGQDVALRCDPISGHVSLYWYRQALGQGPEFLTYFNYEAQQDKSGLPNDRFSAERPEGSISTLTIQRTEQRDSAMYRCASSQGYSNQPQHFGDGTRLSIL.

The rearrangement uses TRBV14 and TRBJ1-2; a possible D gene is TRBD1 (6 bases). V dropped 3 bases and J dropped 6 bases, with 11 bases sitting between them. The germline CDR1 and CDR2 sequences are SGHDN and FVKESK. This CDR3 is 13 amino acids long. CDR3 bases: TGTGCCAGCAGCCAGCCTGGGACACATGGCTACACCTTC. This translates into CASSQPGTHGYTF.

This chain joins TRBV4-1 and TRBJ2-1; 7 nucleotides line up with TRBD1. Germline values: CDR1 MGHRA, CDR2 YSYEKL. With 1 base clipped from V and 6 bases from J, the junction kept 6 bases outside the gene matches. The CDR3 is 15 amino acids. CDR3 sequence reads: CASSQGKGAGNEQFF. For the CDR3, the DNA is TGCGCCAGCAGCCAAGGGAAGGGGGCCGGCAATGAGCAGTTCTTC.

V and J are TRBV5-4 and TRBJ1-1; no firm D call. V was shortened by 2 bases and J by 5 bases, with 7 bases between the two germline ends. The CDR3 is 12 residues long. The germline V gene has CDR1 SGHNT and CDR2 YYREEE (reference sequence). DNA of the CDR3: TGTGCCAGCAGCTTCGGTGTTACTGAAGCTTTCTTT. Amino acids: CASSFGVTEAFF.

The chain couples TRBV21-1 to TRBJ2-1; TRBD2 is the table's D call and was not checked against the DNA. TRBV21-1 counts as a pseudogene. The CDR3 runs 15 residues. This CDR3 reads CASSKGGPPSNEQFF. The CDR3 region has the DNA TGTGCCAGCAGCAAAGGAGGGCCCCCTTCTAATGAGCAGTTCTTC.

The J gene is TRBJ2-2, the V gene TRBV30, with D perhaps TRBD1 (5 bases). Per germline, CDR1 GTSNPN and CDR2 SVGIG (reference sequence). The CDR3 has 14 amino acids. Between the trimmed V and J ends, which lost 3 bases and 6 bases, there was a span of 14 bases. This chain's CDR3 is CAWRATQESGELFF. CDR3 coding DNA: TGTGCCTGGAGGGCTACACAGGAGTCCGGGGAGCTGTTTTTT.

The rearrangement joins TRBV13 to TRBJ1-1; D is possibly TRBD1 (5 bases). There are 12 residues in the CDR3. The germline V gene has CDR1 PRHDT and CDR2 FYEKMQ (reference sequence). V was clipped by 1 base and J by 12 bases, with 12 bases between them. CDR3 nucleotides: TGTGCCAGCAGCTTAGAAGGGGCCATCCCTTTCTTT. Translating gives CASSLEGAIPFF. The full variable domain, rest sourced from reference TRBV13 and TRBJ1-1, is AAGVIQSPRHLIKEKRETATLKCYPIPRHDTVYWYQQGPGQDPQFLISFYEKMQSDKGSIPDRFSAQQFSDYHSELNMSSLELGDSALYFCASSLEGAIPFFGQGTRLTVV.

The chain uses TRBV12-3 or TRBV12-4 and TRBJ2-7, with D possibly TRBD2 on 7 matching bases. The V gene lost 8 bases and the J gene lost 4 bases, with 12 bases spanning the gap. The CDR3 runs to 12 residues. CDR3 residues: CASGGGGYEQYF. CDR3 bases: TGTGCCAGCGGGGGAGGGGGGTACGAGCAGTACTTC.

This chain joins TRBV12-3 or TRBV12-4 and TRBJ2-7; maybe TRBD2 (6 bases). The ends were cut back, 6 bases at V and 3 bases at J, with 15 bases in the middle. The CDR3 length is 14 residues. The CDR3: CASSPRGSGYEQYF. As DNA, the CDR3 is TGTGCCAGCAGCCCACGGGGGTCCGGCTACGAGCAGTACTTC.

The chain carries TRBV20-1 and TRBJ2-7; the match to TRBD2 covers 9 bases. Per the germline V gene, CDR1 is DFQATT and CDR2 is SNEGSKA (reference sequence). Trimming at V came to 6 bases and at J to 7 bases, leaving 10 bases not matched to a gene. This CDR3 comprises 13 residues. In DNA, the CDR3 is TGCAGTGCCCACCTAGCGGGGAGGTATGAGCAGTACTTC. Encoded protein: CSAHLAGRYEQYF.

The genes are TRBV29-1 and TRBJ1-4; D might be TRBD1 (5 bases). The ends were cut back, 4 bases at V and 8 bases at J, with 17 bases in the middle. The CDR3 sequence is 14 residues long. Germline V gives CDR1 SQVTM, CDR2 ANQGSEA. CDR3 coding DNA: TGCAGCGTTGGGGGCCTGGGAAGTGAGGAAAAACTGTTTTTT. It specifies CSVGGLGSEEKLFF.

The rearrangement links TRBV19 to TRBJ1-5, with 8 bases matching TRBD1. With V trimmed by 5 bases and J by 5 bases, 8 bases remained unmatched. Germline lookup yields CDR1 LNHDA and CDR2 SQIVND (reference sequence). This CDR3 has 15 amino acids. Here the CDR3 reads CASSDFRGRHQPQHF. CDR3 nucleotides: TGTGCCAGTAGTGATTTCAGGGGGCGGCATCAGCCCCAGCATTTT.